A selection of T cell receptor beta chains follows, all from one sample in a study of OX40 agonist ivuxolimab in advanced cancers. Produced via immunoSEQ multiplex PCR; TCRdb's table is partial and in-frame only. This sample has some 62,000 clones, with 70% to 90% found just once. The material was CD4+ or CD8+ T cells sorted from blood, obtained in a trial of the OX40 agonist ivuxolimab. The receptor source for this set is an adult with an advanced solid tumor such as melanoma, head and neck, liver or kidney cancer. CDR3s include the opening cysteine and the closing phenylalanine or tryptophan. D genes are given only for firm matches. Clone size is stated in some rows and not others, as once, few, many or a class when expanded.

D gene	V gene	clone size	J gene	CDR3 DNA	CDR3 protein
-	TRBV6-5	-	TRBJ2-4	TGTGCCAGCAGTTACTCGATCCCAGGGGCGTCGCTTCAGTACTTC	CASSYSIPGASLQYF
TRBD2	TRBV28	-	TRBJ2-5	TGTGCCAGCAGTGCCTTAGACGGGAGGGCCCAAGAGACCCAGTACTTC	CASSALDGRAQETQYF
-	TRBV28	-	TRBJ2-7	TGTGCCAGCACCCTTGGGCAGTCCGTTTACGAGCAGTACTTC	CASTLGQSVYEQYF
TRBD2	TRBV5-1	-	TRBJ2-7	TGCGCCAGCAGCCATAGCGGGGGTACTTTTCTGGAGCAGTACTTC	CASSHSGGTFLEQYF
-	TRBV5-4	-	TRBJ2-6	TGTGCCAGCAGGGAAGGTTATGGGGCCAACGTCCTGACTTTC	CASREGYGANVLTF
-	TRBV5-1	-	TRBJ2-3	TGCGCCAGCCAATCCGGGATAATGGCAGATACGCAGTATTTT	CASQSGIMADTQYF
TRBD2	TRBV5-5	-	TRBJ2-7	TGTGCCAGCAGCGTTGCCGGGACTAGCGGTTTCTACGAGCAGTACTTC	CASSVAGTSGFYEQYF
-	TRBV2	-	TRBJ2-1	TGTGCCAGCTCCCCCGACGGCGGGATTTACAATGAGCAGTTCTTC	CASSPDGGIYNEQFF
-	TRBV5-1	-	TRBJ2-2	TGCGCCAGCAGTTACTTAGGGAGTGGCACCGGGGAGCTGTTTTTT	CASSYLGSGTGELFF
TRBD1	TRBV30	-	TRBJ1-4	TGTGCCTGGAGAAAATTTCCGACAGGGTCTAATGAAAAACTGTTTTTT	CAWRKFPTGSNEKLFF
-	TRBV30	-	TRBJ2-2	TGTGCCCTAAGGAACGCCGGGGAGCTGTTTTTT	CALRNAGELFF
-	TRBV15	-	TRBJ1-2	TGTGCCACCAGGGGGGGCAGGAACTATGGCTACACCTTC	CATRGGRNYGYTF
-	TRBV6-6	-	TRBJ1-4	TGTGCCAGCAGTTACCCTGGGCGTAATGAAAAACTGTTTTTT	CASSYPGRNEKLFF
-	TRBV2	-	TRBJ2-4	TGTGCCAGCACCTTTTCCTGGGGGGCCAAAAACATTCAGTACTTC	CASTFSWGAKNIQYF
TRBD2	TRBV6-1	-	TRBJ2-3	TGTGCCAGCAGTGAAATTAGTGGGAGGGCCTCAGATACGCAGTATTTT	CASSEISGRASDTQYF
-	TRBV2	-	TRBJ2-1	TGTGCCAGCAGTGGCCGCTTTGTCAATGAGCAGTTCTTC	CASSGRFVNEQFF
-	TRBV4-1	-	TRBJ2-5	TGCGCCAGCAGCCTCACTGGGGAGACCCAGTACTTC	CASSLTGETQYF
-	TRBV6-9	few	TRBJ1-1	TGTCCAAACACTGAAGCTTTCTTT	CPNTEAFF
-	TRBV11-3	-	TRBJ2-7	TGTGCCAGCAGCTTTGCCCTTAGCGGCACTAAGAGAGGGAACGAGCAGTACTTC	CASSFALSGTKRGNEQYF
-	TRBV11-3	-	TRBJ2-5	TGTGCCAGCAGTCCCATGGGGCAAGAGACCCAGTACTTC	CASSPMGQETQYF
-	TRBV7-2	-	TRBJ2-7	TGTGCCAGCAGCTCCCCCACTAGGAACCTCTACGAGCAGTACTTC	CASSSPTRNLYEQYF
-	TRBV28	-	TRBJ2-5	TGTGCCAGCAGTGTAGCGAATCAAGAGACCCAGTACTTC	CASSVANQETQYF
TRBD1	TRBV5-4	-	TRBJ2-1	TGTGCCAGCAGCCCCCGGACAGGGGGCACGGATGAGCAGTTCTTC	CASSPRTGGTDEQFF
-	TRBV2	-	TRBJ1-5	TGTGCCAGCAGTCGAGGACAGCTTAGCAATCAGCCCCAGCATTTT	CASSRGQLSNQPQHF
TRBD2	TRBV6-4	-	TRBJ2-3	TGTGCCAGCAGATCAAGCGGGAGGAATGTAGGCACAGATACGCAGTATTTT	CASRSSGRNVGTDTQYF
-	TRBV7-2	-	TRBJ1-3	TGTGCCAGCAGCTTAGTCTGGAACCGCGGAAACACCATATATTTT	CASSLVWNRGNTIYF
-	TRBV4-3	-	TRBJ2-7	TGCGCCAGCAGCCAAACAGGGAACCCCTACGAGCAGTACTTC	CASSQTGNPYEQYF
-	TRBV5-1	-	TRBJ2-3	TGCGCCAGCAGCTTGGAGGGAGGTGTCATAATGGATACGCAGTATTTT	CASSLEGGVIMDTQYF
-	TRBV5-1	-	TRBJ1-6	TGCGCCAGCAGCTACGGCGATTCACCCCTCCACTTT	CASSYGDSPLHF
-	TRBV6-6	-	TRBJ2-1	TGTGCCAGCAGTTACGGGGGAGTTGAGCAGTTCTTC	CASSYGGVEQFF
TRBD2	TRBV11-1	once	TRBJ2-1	TGTGCCAGCAGCTTAGAGTTAGCGGGAGGATACAATGAGCAGTTCTTC	CASSLELAGGYNEQFF
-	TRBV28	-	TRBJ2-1	TGTGCCACTTCCCCCTCCTACAATGAGCAGTTCTTC	CATSPSYNEQFF
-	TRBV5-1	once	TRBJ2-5	TGCGCCAGCAGCTTGGCGGGTAGCGGAGACACCCAGGAGACCCAGTACTTC	CASSLAGSGDTQETQYF
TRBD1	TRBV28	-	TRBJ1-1	TGTGCCAGCAGTTCCACAGGGGGCTACGGCACTGAAGCTTTCTTT	CASSSTGGYGTEAFF
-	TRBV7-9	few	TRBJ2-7	TGTGCCAGCAGCTCATTCGGGACCCTCAACGAGCAGTACTTC	CASSSFGTLNEQYF
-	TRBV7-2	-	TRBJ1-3	TGTGCCAGCAGCAAAGAGGGGGGTGGAAACACCATATATTTT	CASSKEGGGNTIYF
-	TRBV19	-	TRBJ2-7	TGTGCCAGTAGTATAGATTGGGCAGCTGTCTACGAGCAGTACTTC	CASSIDWAAVYEQYF